These 2 T cell receptor beta chains were all obtained from the same sample, sequenced in a study of T-cell memory formation after mild COVID-19. TCRdb itself ran the 5' RACE reads through MiXCR, one entry per CDR3 protein. Of fewer than 250,000 distinct CDR3 sequences listed, roughly a tenth were seen once; the top ten hold approximately 2.8%. The specimen was PBMCs or a T cell subset sorted from them (not recorded which). The receptors shown here come from a man aged 18 to 30 who had mild COVID-19 (a few samples of this study predate the infection). Cell type and time point are not known.

This clonotype was found a few times. This chain connects TRBV5-1 to TRBJ2-1; 14 bases align to TRBD2. This CDR3 comprises 16 residues. Germline CDR1 SGHRS, CDR2 YFSETQ. The trim removed 0 bases at V and 8 bases at J, leaving 4 bases unmatched. CDR3 sequence (DNA): TGCGCCAGCAGCTTGGGACTAGCGGGGGGGTACGATGAGCAGTTCTTC. Translated, it gives CASSLGLAGGYDEQFF.

In this sample, this clonotype turned up a few times. This rearrangement joins TRBV18 to TRBJ2-7; 10 nucleotides line up with TRBD1. This CDR3 contains 15 residues. CDR1 and CDR2 (germline): KGHSH, LQKENI. Trimming removed 3 bases from V and 3 bases from J; junction bases left unmatched: 5. The CDR3 DNA is TGTGCCAGCTCACCGCTTTGGGACAGGGGCTACGAGCAGTACGTC. It translates to CASSPLWDRGYEQYV.